The rows below give T cell receptor beta chains drawn from one sample of a study of shared clonotypes between healthy human individuals. The assay was immunoSEQ multiplex PCR, and TCRdb's table has in-frame clones only and misses some. The table includes 1.5 million to 2.5 million clones, about 95% detected once. The specimen was naive CD8+ T cells sorted from blood. The receptors derive from a man aged 18-30 years in good health. The CDR3 runs from the conserved cysteine through the conserved F or W. A D gene is named only where the DNA matches it firmly. Clone size is stated in some rows and not others, as once, few, many or a class when expanded.

V gene	D gene	J gene	clone size	CDR3 protein	CDR3 DNA
TRBV15	-	TRBJ2-7	-	CATSRAGTQGIKQYF	TGTGCCACCAGCAGGGCGGGGACTCAGGGAATCAAGCAGTACTTC
TRBV11-3	TRBD1	TRBJ2-2	-	CASSHRQGAGTGELFF	TGTGCCAGCAGTCATAGACAGGGGGCCGGCACCGGGGAGCTGTTTTTT
TRBV30	TRBD1	TRBJ2-7	-	CAWSPGTDLTPYEQYF	TGTGCCTGGAGTCCCGGGACAGATTTGACCCCCTACGAGCAGTACTTC
TRBV7-9	-	TRBJ1-1	-	CASSLVSQNTEAFF	TGTGCCAGCAGCTTAGTTTCCCAGAACACTGAAGCTTTCTTT
TRBV9	-	TRBJ2-2	-	CASSVEGNTGELFF	TGTGCCAGCAGCGTCGAGGGAAACACCGGGGAGCTGTTTTTT
TRBV9	-	TRBJ2-7	-	CASSPGYEQYF	TGTGCCAGCAGCCCCGGGTACGAGCAGTACTTC
TRBV5-1	-	TRBJ2-7	-	CASSLGQHHEQYF	TGCGCCAGCAGCTTGGGACAGCACCACGAGCAGTACTTC
TRBV11-2	TRBD1	TRBJ2-7	-	CASSLNPGGVSDEQYF	TGTGCCAGCAGCTTAAACCCAGGGGGCGTCAGTGACGAGCAGTACTTC
TRBV4-1	TRBD1	TRBJ1-5	-	CASSQGTGPGVDQPQHF	TGCGCCAGCAGCCAGGGGACAGGGCCGGGAGTGGATCAGCCCCAGCATTTT
TRBV4-1	-	TRBJ2-7	-	CASSQVSQGGREQYF	TGCGCCAGCAGCCAAGTTTCTCAGGGGGGTAGGGAGCAGTACTTC
TRBV11-2	TRBD1	TRBJ1-1	-	CASSSRLGTGEAFF	TGTGCCAGCAGCTCCCGTTTGGGGACAGGTGAAGCTTTCTTT
TRBV15	-	TRBJ2-7	-	CATSRDATGYEQYF	TGTGCCACCAGCAGAGACGCCACGGGCTACGAGCAGTACTTC
TRBV30	-	TRBJ1-1	-	CAWSVSGMGTEAFF	TGTGCCTGGAGTGTCTCAGGGATGGGCACTGAAGCTTTCTTT
TRBV11-3	-	TRBJ2-1	-	CASTLGGLSSYNEQFF	TGTGCCAGCACCCTGGGTGGGTTAAGCTCCTACAATGAGCAGTTCTTC
TRBV6-1	TRBD1	TRBJ2-1	-	CASSERDNRGAEQFF	TGTGCCAGCAGTGAAAGGGATAACAGGGGGGCGGAGCAGTTCTTC
TRBV5-1	TRBD1	TRBJ1-5	-	CASSLWDSSNQPQHF	TGCGCCAGCAGCTTGTGGGACAGTAGCAATCAGCCCCAGCATTTT
TRBV6-1	-	TRBJ1-4	-	CASSELGGNEKLFF	TGTGCCAGCAGTGAATTAGGGGGTAATGAAAAACTGTTTTTT
TRBV6-5	-	TRBJ1-2	-	CASSYEAGYYGYTF	TGTGCCAGCAGTTACGAGGCAGGGTATTATGGCTACACCTTC
TRBV4-1	-	TRBJ2-1	-	CASSQVTDYNEQFF	TGCGCCAGCAGCCAAGTTACAGACTACAATGAGCAGTTCTTC
TRBV6-5	-	TRBJ1-4	-	CASSYRVPGEKLFF	TGTGCCAGCAGTTACAGGGTCCCCGGGGAAAAACTGTTTTTT
TRBV6-1	-	TRBJ1-1	-	CASTKGRGGTEAFF	TGTGCCAGCACGAAGGGGCGGGGGGGCACTGAAGCTTTCTTT
TRBV13	-	TRBJ1-4	-	CASSLQGFGANEKLFF	TGTGCCAGCAGCTTACAGGGATTCGGAGCTAATGAAAAACTGTTTTTT
TRBV6-1	-	TRBJ2-7	-	CASRTDSTYEQYF	TGTGCCAGCAGGACGGACAGTACCTACGAGCAGTACTTC
TRBV4-1	TRBD1	TRBJ2-7	few	CASSQDPGGSYEQYF	TGCGCCAGCAGCCAAGATCCAGGGGGCAGCTACGAGCAGTACTTC
TRBV5-4	-	TRBJ2-1	-	CASSLQSPGDNEQFF	TGTGCCAGCAGCTTGCAGAGCCCGGGGGACAATGAGCAGTTCTTC
TRBV7-9	-	TRBJ2-7	-	CASMGLPSYEQYF	TGTGCCAGCATGGGTTTACCGTCCTACGAGCAGTACTTC
TRBV30	TRBD1	TRBJ2-5	-	CAWSRDSQETQYF	TGTGCCTGGAGTCGGGACAGTCAAGAGACCCAGTACTTC
TRBV4-3	TRBD2	TRBJ2-5	-	CASSQDWTSQETQYF	TGCGCCAGCAGCCAAGACTGGACTAGCCAAGAGACCCAGTACTTC